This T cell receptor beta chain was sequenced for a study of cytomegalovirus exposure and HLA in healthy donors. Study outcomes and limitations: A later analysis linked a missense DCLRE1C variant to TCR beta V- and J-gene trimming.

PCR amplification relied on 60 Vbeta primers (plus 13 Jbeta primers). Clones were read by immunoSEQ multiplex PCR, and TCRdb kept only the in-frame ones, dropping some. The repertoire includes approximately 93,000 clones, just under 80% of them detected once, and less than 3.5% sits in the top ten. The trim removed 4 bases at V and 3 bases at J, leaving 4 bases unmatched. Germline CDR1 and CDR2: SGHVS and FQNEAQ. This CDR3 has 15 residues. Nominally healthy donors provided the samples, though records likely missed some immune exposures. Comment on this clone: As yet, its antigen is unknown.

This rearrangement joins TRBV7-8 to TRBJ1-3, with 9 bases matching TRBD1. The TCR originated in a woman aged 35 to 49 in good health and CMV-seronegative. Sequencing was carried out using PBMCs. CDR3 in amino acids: CASSSQGAGGNTIYF. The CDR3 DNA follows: TGTGCCAGCAGCTCACAGGGGGCAGGTGGAAACACCATATATTTT.